Listed here is a single TCR beta chain. Its antigen is as yet unknown. Here immunoSEQ multiplex PCR was the method, and the copy in TCRdb shows in-frame clones only, minus some. The sample holds about 81,000 clones, around 93% seen once. This specimen comes from a study of human versus mouse CDR3 diversity and MHC coevolution. At the level of the study: immunoSEQ was reported to reach one in 200,000 T cells sensitivity. Study results and limitations: Humans had the largest estimated TCR beta repertoire, 1.5 million to 2 million clonotypes.

CDR1 MNHEY and CDR2 SMNVEV come from the germline V gene (reference sequence). Trimming removed 2 bases from V and 7 bases from J, with 9 bases in between. This CDR3 is 14 amino acids long. The receptor comes from a person aged 25 to 75 in good health. Sequencing used naive CD4+ T cells from blood. Subset meaning: CD45RO-negative CD62L-positive naive CD4 T cells. V usage is TRBV27 and J usage is TRBJ1-6; D might be TRBD1 (6 bases). The CDR3 region is CASSLRGWNSPLHF. In nucleotides, the CDR3 is TGTGCCAGCAGTTTAAGGGGGTGGAATTCACCCCTCCACTTT.